The subject of this entry is one T cell receptor (beta chain). Its antigen is unidentified. The sample is drawn from a study of beta chain features in type 1 diabetes. Regarding the study as a whole: VDJ junctions from patients with type 1 diabetes contained fewer insertions and more deletions. A greater similarity of naive, central memory and Treg TCRB repertoires was seen among patients than among healthy donors. Shorter TCRB CDR3s, moderately but significantly so, were found in Type 1 diabetes patients in all four CD4+ subsets.

The CDR3 is 13 residues long. V was clipped by 5 bases and J by 5 bases, with 10 bases between them. Germline loops: CDR1 MNHEY, CDR2 SVGAGI. The authors reverse transcribed all of the isolated RNA, so sequencing captured expressed TCRB transcripts. Sequencing used immunoSEQ multiplex PCR; TCRdb keeps in-frame clones, though not all of them. The sample gives 600,000 to 700,000 clones, about an eighth of which show up once; about 0.11% is in the top ten. The chain is built from TRBV6-5 and TRBJ2-1; tentative D call: TRBD2 (5 bases). Source material: naive CD4+ T cells from blood. The receptor was derived from a man aged 25-40 years with type 1 diabetes. CDR3 in DNA: TGTGCCAGCAGTCTGGACGGGAACAATGAGCAGTTCTTC. The encoded protein is CASSLDGNNEQFF.